The rows below give T cell receptor beta chains drawn from one sample of a study of CD8 T cells in ankylosing spondylitis. TCRdb analysed the 5' RACE reads with MiXCR anew, one entry per CDR3 protein. This table holds around 770,000 distinct CDR3 sequences, about 10% found once. The specimen sequenced was blood, either unsorted or a sorted T cell fraction (not recorded which). These TCRs come from a male donor with ankylosing spondylitis. Both conserved end residues are part of each CDR3. A D gene is named only where the DNA matches it firmly. Size tells how often a clone was seen (once, few, many) or the class of an expanded clone, and some rows leave it out.

CDR3aa | CDR3nt | j_gene | d_gene | v_gene | abundance
CASSLSDEQFF | TGTGCCAGCAGCTTAAGTGATGAGCAGTTCTTC | TRBJ2-1 | - | TRBV7-6 | -
CASQEYGPYNEQFF | TGTGCCAGCCAGGAATATGGGCCCTACAATGAGCAGTTCTTC | TRBJ2-1 | - | TRBV7-2 | -
CATSDYRQGRSAFF | TGTGCCACCAGTGATTATCGACAGGGTCGGTCGGCTTTCTTT | TRBJ1-1 | TRBD1 | TRBV24-1 | few
CASSPGTSGTGWETQYF | TGTGCCAGCAGCCCCGGGACTAGCGGGACGGGATGGGAGACCCAGTACTTC | TRBJ2-5 | TRBD2 | TRBV3-1 | -
CSVPYSLGQPQHF | TGCAGTGTCCCGTACTCGTTGGGTCAGCCCCAGCATTTT | TRBJ1-5 | - | TRBV20-1 | many
CSARDPERGQYF | TGCAGTGCTAGAGATCCCGAGCGTGGGCAGTACTTC | TRBJ2-7 | - | TRBV20-1 | many
CASSPGQVEEKLFF | TGTGCCAGCAGCCCGGGACAGGTGGAGGAAAAACTGTTTTTT | TRBJ1-4 | TRBD1 | TRBV28 | few
CASSPRGLAGASDTQYF | TGTGCCAGCAGCCCCCGCGGACTAGCGGGAGCGTCAGATACGCAGTATTTT | TRBJ2-3 | TRBD2 | TRBV9 | -
CASSMVDTDTQYF | TGTGCCAGTAGTATGGTGGACACAGATACGCAGTATTTT | TRBJ2-3 | - | TRBV19 | few
CSARDPTGGYYGYTF | TGCAGTGCTAGAGATCCTACGGGGGGGTACTATGGCTACACCTTC | TRBJ1-2 | - | TRBV20-1 | -
CSARVQYGYTF | TGCAGTGCTAGAGTGCAGTATGGCTACACCTTC | TRBJ1-2 | - | TRBV20-1 | few
CSARTGEGEKLFF | TGCAGTGCGCGGACAGGGGAGGGTGAAAAACTGTTTTTT | TRBJ1-4 | TRBD1 | TRBV20-1 | few
CASSPPGAQETQYF | TGTGCCAGCTCACCGCCGGGCGCCCAAGAGACCCAGTACTTC | TRBJ2-5 | - | TRBV18 | -
CATSRGGAGNTEAFF | TGTGCCACCAGCAGAGGAGGGGCAGGGAACACTGAAGCTTTCTTT | TRBJ1-1 | - | TRBV15 | few
CASSLRGLGTEAFF | TGTGCCAGCAGTTTAAGGGGGCTCGGCACTGAAGCTTTCTTT | TRBJ1-1 | TRBD1 | TRBV12-3/TRBV12-4 | many
CASSARTYNEQFF | TGCGCCAGCTCAGCGCGAACCTACAATGAGCAGTTCTTC | TRBJ2-1 | - | TRBV5-1 | -
CASRATGLYEQYF | TGTGCCAGCAGGGCCACAGGGCTCTACGAGCAGTACTTC | TRBJ2-7 | - | TRBV6-1 | few
CASSVIGGGPYNEQFF | TGTGCCAGCAGCGTAATCGGGGGGGGGCCCTACAATGAGCAGTTCTTC | TRBJ2-1 | TRBD2 | TRBV9 | few
CAISEFVYTEAFF | TGTGCCATCAGTGAGTTTGTTTACACTGAAGCTTTCTTT | TRBJ1-1 | - | TRBV10-3 | few
CASSWLDGRRYGYTF | TGTGCCAGCAGTTGGTTGGACGGAAGACGCTATGGCTACACCTTC | TRBJ1-2 | - | TRBV6-5 | -
CASSYPATEAFF | TGTGCCAGCAGTTACCCAGCAACTGAAGCTTTCTTT | TRBJ1-1 | - | TRBV6-2/TRBV6-3 | few
CASRSGQGYQETQYF | TGCGCCAGCAGGTCGGGACAGGGGTACCAAGAGACCCAGTACTTC | TRBJ2-5 | TRBD1 | TRBV5-1 | -
CSVEASGNIQYF | TGCAGCGTTGAGGCTAGCGGGAACATTCAGTACTTC | TRBJ2-4 | TRBD2 | TRBV29-1 | -
CASSPVRGVTGELFF | TGTGCCAGCAGTCCGGTCAGGGGTGTCACCGGGGAGCTGTTTTTT | TRBJ2-2 | - | TRBV14 | -
CASSPAVMGEQYF | TGTGCCAGCAGCCCCGCAGTCATGGGTGAGCAGTACTTC | TRBJ2-7 | - | TRBV7-9 | few
CATSSVTGGHTEAFF | TGTGCCACCAGCAGTGTGACGGGGGGTCACACTGAAGCTTTCTTT | TRBJ1-1 | - | TRBV15 | few
CASSVGAGYEQYF | TGTGCCAGCAGTGTTGGGGCGGGCTACGAGCAGTACTTC | TRBJ2-7 | - | TRBV4-2 | many
CSASRRAYPYGYTF | TGCAGTGCTAGTAGGAGGGCGTACCCCTATGGCTACACCTTC | TRBJ1-2 | - | TRBV20-1 | -
CASSLRGRRQFNYGYTF | TGTGCCAGCAGCTTAAGGGGGAGGAGACAGTTTAACTATGGCTACACCTTC | TRBJ1-2 | - | TRBV11-2 | -
CATSVGTGALQTQYF | TGTGCCACCAGTGTGGGGACAGGGGCTTTGCAGACCCAGTACTTC | TRBJ2-5 | TRBD1 | TRBV24-1 | -
CASSFVQELDQPQHF | TGTGCCAGCAGTTTTGTCCAGGAACTTGATCAGCCCCAGCATTTT | TRBJ1-5 | - | TRBV28 | few
CRALRDLYEQFF | TGCAGGGCGTTAAGGGATCTCTATGAGCAGTTCTTC | TRBJ2-1 | - | TRBV20-1 | -
CASSPGSASGANVLTF | TGTGCCAGCAGCCCCGGGTCGGCCTCTGGGGCCAACGTCCTGACTTTC | TRBJ2-6 | - | TRBV7-3 | once
CASRMIVGPDTQYF | TGTGCCAGCAGGATGATTGTGGGCCCAGATACGCAGTATTTT | TRBJ2-3 | - | TRBV6-1 | -
CASSPRAGGRYGYTF | TGTGCCAGCAGCCCTCGAGCGGGGGGCAGATATGGCTACACCTTC | TRBJ1-2 | - | TRBV11-2 | many
CASSLASGTFQETQYF | TGTGCCAGCAGCCTTGCGAGCGGGACTTTCCAAGAGACCCAGTACTTC | TRBJ2-5 | TRBD2 | TRBV5-6 | -
CASRNDSTNEKLFF | TGTGCCAGCAGGAACGACTCAACTAATGAAAAACTGTTTTTT | TRBJ1-4 | - | TRBV12-3/TRBV12-4 | -
CSVDGGDTETQYF | TGCAGCGTTGACGGAGGGGATACAGAGACCCAGTACTTC | TRBJ2-5 | - | TRBV29-1 | -
CSAILAGYTDTQYF | TGCAGTGCTATCCTAGCGGGATACACAGATACGCAGTATTTT | TRBJ2-3 | TRBD2 | TRBV20-1 | few
CASSHYVSGVYEQYF | TGCGCCAGCAGCCATTACGTGAGCGGGGTCTACGAGCAGTACTTC | TRBJ2-7 | TRBD2 | TRBV4-3 | -
CASRAGTGGNEQFF | TGTGCCAGCAGGGCCGGGACAGGGGGGAATGAGCAGTTCTTC | TRBJ2-1 | TRBD1 | TRBV7-2 | few
CSTGDSYNEQFF | TGCAGCACGGGAGACTCCTACAATGAGCAGTTCTTC | TRBJ2-1 | - | TRBV20-1 | once
CSARASTFWGYNEQFF | TGCAGTGCTAGAGCCTCTACTTTCTGGGGATACAATGAGCAGTTCTTC | TRBJ2-1 | - | TRBV20-1 | few
CASSQEVLDSFYGYTF | TGTGCCAGCAGCCAAGAAGTGCTGGACAGTTTCTATGGCTACACCTTC | TRBJ1-2 | - | TRBV4-2 | few
CASSLARGATNEKLFF | TGTGCCAGCAGCTTAGCGAGGGGGGCAACTAATGAAAAACTGTTTTTT | TRBJ1-4 | - | TRBV7-9 | few
CASSESTGAGYTF | TGCGCCAGCAGTGAGTCGACAGGAGCTGGCTACACCTTC | TRBJ1-2 | - | TRBV10-2 | few